This T cell receptor (beta chain) stems from a study of blood T cell repertoires in COVID-19. Study-wide context: Material from acute and convalescent COVID-19 was sourced from the United States, Italy and Spain. T cells, B-cell-depleted T cells, or PBMCs provided the cDNA or gDNA that served as material.

The CDR3 is made up of 15 amino acids. Libraries were prepared by immunoSEQ multiplex PCR; TCRdb keeps only in-frame clonotypes and omits some of them. In the table there are about 200,000 clones, 85% of which are singletons. The clonotype was recovered from a woman aged 80 or over with acute or convalescent COVID-19. V usage is TRBV21-1 and J usage is TRBJ2-7; the tabulated D call, TRBD1, remains unverified against the DNA. TRBV21-1 is listed as a pseudogene. Source material: peripheral blood. DNA of the CDR3: TGTGCCAGCCCTCACGGTCCGACATCCCCGGCCGAGCAGTACTTC. This gives the protein CASPHGPTSPAEQYF.